This is a list of T cell receptor beta chains from one sample in a study of cytomegalovirus exposure and HLA in healthy donors. Repertoires were generated with immunoSEQ multiplex PCR, while TCRdb's copy carries only in-frame clones and drops some. The sample holds approximately 130,000 clones; more than 70% are singletons and the top ten take 2.1%. The sample consisted of PBMCs. The origin of the receptors is a woman aged 30 to 39 in good health and CMV-seronegative. Each CDR3 is given with its conserved first and last residue. D genes are given only for firm matches. Rows may omit the clone size; those that give it use once, few, many or a size class.

j_gene: TRBJ1-2
abundance: NA
v_gene: TRBV19
d_gene: TRBD1
CDR3nt: TGTGCCAGTAGTCCCCGGACAGGGCTCGGCTATGGCTACACCTTC
CDR3aa: CASSPRTGLGYGYTF

j_gene: TRBJ2-7
abundance: NA
v_gene: TRBV5-4
d_gene: TRBD1
CDR3nt: TGTGCCAGCAGCTTGGCCGAGGGGGCCAGGGTCTACGAGCAGTACTTC
CDR3aa: CASSLAEGARVYEQYF

j_gene: TRBJ2-3
abundance: NA
v_gene: TRBV18
d_gene: NA
CDR3nt: TGTGCCAGCTCACCGCTCGGGGATACGCAGTATTTT
CDR3aa: CASSPLGDTQYF

j_gene: TRBJ2-7
abundance: NA
v_gene: TRBV25-1
d_gene: NA
CDR3nt: TGTGCCAGCAGTGTAAGACAGGAAGGGCAGTACTTC
CDR3aa: CASSVRQEGQYF

j_gene: TRBJ1-2
abundance: NA
v_gene: TRBV6-5
d_gene: NA
CDR3nt: TGTGCCAGCAGTTACTCGGGGGGAGGCTATGGCTACACCTTC
CDR3aa: CASSYSGGGYGYTF

j_gene: TRBJ1-2
abundance: NA
v_gene: TRBV5-1
d_gene: NA
CDR3nt: TGCGCCAGCAGCTCGGGCGGGGGCTACACCTTC
CDR3aa: CASSSGGGYTF

j_gene: TRBJ1-1
abundance: NA
v_gene: TRBV10-3
d_gene: NA
CDR3nt: TGTGCCATCAGGCCGGGGATGAACACTGAAGCTTTCTTT
CDR3aa: CAIRPGMNTEAFF

j_gene: TRBJ1-1
abundance: once
v_gene: TRBV11-3
d_gene: TRBD1
CDR3nt: TGTGCCAGCAGCTCGAGGACAGGGGGCACTGAAGCTTTCTTT
CDR3aa: CASSSRTGGTEAFF

j_gene: TRBJ1-5
abundance: NA
v_gene: TRBV6-6
d_gene: NA
CDR3nt: TGTGCCAGCAATTCCCGGGGTCAGCCCCAGCATTTT
CDR3aa: CASNSRGQPQHF

j_gene: TRBJ1-2
abundance: few
v_gene: TRBV19
d_gene: TRBD1
CDR3nt: TGTGCCAGTACTCCTGACAGGGCGACCTATGGCTACACCTTC
CDR3aa: CASTPDRATYGYTF

j_gene: TRBJ1-2
abundance: few
v_gene: TRBV2
d_gene: NA
CDR3nt: TGTGCCAGCAGTGTATCTATCTATGGCTACACCTTC
CDR3aa: CASSVSIYGYTF

j_gene: TRBJ1-2
abundance: few
v_gene: TRBV30
d_gene: TRBD1
CDR3nt: TGTGCTTCACCAGGCGGGACAGGGAACTATGGCTACACCTTC
CDR3aa: CASPGGTGNYGYTF

j_gene: TRBJ1-2
abundance: NA
v_gene: TRBV9
d_gene: NA
CDR3nt: TGTGCCAGCAGCCTCGGGACATTCTATGGCTACACCTTC
CDR3aa: CASSLGTFYGYTF

j_gene: TRBJ1-2
abundance: NA
v_gene: TRBV19
d_gene: TRBD1
CDR3nt: TGTGCCAGTACCGCCGGGACAGGGCTTAACTATGGCTACACCTTC
CDR3aa: CASTAGTGLNYGYTF

j_gene: TRBJ2-1
abundance: few
v_gene: TRBV19
d_gene: TRBD2
CDR3nt: TGTGCCAGTAGTATGGGAGGGAATGAGCAGTTCTTC
CDR3aa: CASSMGGNEQFF

j_gene: TRBJ1-1
abundance: NA
v_gene: TRBV29-1
d_gene: NA
CDR3nt: TGCAGCGTTGAAGATGCGGGGTACGCTGAAGCTTTCTTT
CDR3aa: CSVEDAGYAEAFF

j_gene: TRBJ2-5
abundance: NA
v_gene: TRBV20-1
d_gene: NA
CDR3nt: TGCAGTGCTAGAGCCCGAGAGACCCAGTACTTC
CDR3aa: CSARARETQYF

j_gene: TRBJ2-3
abundance: NA
v_gene: TRBV5-1
d_gene: TRBD2
CDR3nt: TGCGCCAGCAGCAACCCGGGACTAGCGGGCCCCCTAAGCACAGATACGCAGTATTTT
CDR3aa: CASSNPGLAGPLSTDTQYF

j_gene: TRBJ1-2
abundance: NA
v_gene: TRBV18
d_gene: NA
CDR3nt: TGTGCCAGCTCACCCGCGGACAGCCGATTTCTCTATGGCTACACCTTC
CDR3aa: CASSPADSRFLYGYTF

j_gene: TRBJ1-2
abundance: NA
v_gene: TRBV7-6
d_gene: NA
CDR3nt: TGTGCCAGCAGCTCGCGTTCGTTGCCCGGGACAAAAGATGGCTACACCTTC
CDR3aa: CASSSRSLPGTKDGYTF

j_gene: TRBJ1-3
abundance: NA
v_gene: TRBV19
d_gene: NA
CDR3nt: TGTGCCAGTAGTATCTTTGGCGGATTGGGAAACACCATATATTTT
CDR3aa: CASSIFGGLGNTIYF

j_gene: TRBJ2-2
abundance: NA
v_gene: TRBV7-9
d_gene: NA
CDR3nt: TGTGCCAGCAGCTTACCCCCTTGGGGGGAGAACACCGGGGAGCTGTTTTTT
CDR3aa: CASSLPPWGENTGELFF